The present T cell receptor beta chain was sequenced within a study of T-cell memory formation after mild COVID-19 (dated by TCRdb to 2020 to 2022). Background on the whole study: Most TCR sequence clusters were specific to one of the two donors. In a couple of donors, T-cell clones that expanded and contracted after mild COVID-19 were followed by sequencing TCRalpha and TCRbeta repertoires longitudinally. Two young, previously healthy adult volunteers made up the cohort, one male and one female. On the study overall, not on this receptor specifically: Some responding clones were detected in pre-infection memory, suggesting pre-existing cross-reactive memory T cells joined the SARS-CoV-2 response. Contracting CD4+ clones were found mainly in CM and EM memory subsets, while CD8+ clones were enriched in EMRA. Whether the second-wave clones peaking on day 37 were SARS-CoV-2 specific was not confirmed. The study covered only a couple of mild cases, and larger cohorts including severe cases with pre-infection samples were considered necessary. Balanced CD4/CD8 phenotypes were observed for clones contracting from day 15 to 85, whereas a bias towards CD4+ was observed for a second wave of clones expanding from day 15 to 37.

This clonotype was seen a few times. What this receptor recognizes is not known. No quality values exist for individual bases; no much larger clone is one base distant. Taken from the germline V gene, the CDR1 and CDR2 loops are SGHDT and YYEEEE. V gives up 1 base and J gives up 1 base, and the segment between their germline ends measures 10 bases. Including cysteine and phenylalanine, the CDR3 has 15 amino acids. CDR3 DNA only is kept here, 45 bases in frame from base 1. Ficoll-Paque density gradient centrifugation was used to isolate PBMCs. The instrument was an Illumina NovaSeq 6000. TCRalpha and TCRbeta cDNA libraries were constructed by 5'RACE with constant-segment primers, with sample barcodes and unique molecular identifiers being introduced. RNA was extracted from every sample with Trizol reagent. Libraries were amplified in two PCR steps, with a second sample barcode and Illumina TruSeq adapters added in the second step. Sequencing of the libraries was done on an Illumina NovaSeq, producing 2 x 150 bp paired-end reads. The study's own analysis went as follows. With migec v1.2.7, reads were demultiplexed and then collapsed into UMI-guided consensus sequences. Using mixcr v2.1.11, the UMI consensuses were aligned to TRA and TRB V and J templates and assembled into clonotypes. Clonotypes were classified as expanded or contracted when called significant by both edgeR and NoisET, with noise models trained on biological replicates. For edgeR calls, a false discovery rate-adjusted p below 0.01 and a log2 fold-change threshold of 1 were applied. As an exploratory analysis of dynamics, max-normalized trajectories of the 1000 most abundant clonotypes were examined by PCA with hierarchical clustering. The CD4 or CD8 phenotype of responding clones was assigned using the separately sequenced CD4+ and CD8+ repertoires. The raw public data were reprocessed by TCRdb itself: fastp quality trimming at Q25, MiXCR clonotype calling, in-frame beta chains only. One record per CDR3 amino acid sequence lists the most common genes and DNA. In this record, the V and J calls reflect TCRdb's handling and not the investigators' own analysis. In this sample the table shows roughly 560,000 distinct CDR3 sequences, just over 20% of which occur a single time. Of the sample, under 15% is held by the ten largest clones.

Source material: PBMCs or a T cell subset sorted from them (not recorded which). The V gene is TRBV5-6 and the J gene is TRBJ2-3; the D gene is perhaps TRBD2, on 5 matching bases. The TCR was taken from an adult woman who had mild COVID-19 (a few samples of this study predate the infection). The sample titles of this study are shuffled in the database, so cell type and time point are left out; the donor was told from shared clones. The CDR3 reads CASSLRLRGTDTQYF. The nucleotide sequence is TGTGCCAGCAGCTTGAGGTTGAGGGGCACAGATACGCAGTATTTT.